This T cell receptor beta chain was obtained from a study of OX40 agonist ivuxolimab in advanced cancers. Study-wide background: Three dose-escalation patients had partial responses: one with hepatocellular carcinoma and two with cutaneous melanoma. Study-level results: In the expanded peripheral T cells, antigen specificity was never determined.

Libraries were prepared by immunoSEQ multiplex PCR; TCRdb keeps only in-frame clonotypes and omits some of them. The sample consists of around 60,000 clones, roughly 87% of them appearing once. In the case of this clone: Its antigen is currently unknown.

This sequence was found in an adult with an advanced solid tumor such as melanoma, head and neck, liver or kidney cancer. This sample comprised CD4+ or CD8+ T cells sorted from blood, obtained in a trial of the OX40 agonist ivuxolimab.

CDR3 in DNA: TGTGCCAGCAGCCAAGTATTTCCGGGAAACACCATATATTTT. This gives the protein CASSQVFPGNTIYF. This chain connects TRBV14 to TRBJ1-3; unclear D gene. CDR3 length: 14 amino acids. Trimming stripped 1 base from V and 4 bases from J, with 8 bases between. The germline CDR1 and CDR2 sequences are SGHDN and FVKESK.